The present entry profiles one TCR beta chain with its context. Antigen specificity is unknown. This sample stems from a study of cytomegalovirus exposure and HLA in healthy donors. Study-level information: Findings of an earlier analysis included about 100 million unique TCR beta sequences from around 180 million T cells.

General study points: Highly shared sequence variants in one cluster were likely a sequencing artifact. The authors excluded some V segments, including TRBV6-2 and TRBV6-3, as indistinguishable.

V shed 3 bases, J shed 3 bases, and the junction held 3 bases outside the gene matches. The germline V gene encodes CDR1 SGHAT and CDR2 FQDESV (reference sequence). The CDR3 runs 15 residues. The primer mix had 60 Vbeta and 13 Jbeta primers. Produced via immunoSEQ multiplex PCR; TCRdb's table is partial and in-frame only. The sample lists more than 110,000 clones, roughly 71% seen once, with around 7% in the top ten. This receptor was taken from a man aged 25 to 45 in good health and CMV-seronegative. The source material was PBMCs. The chain joins TRBV11-1 to TRBJ2-3, with TRBD1 matching over 10 bases. The DNA for the CDR3 is TGTGCCAGCAGCTTCGCGGGACAGGGGACAGATACGCAGTATTTT. This translates into CASSFAGQGTDTQYF.